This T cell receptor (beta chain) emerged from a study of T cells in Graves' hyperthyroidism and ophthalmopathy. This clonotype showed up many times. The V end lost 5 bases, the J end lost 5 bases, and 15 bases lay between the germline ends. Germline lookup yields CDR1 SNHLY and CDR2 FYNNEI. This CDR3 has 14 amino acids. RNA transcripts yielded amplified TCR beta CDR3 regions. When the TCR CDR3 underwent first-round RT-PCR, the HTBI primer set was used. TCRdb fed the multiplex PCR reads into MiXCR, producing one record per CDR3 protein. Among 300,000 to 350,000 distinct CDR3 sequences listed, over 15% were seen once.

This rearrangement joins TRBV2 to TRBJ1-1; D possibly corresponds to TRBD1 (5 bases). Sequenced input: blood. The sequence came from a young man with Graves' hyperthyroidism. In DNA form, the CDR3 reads TGTGCCAGCAGTATGGGGACCCTAGGGACTGAAGCTTTCTTT. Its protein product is CASSMGTLGTEAFF.